A single sample gave rise to the 24 T cell receptor beta chains below, sequenced in a study of spatial heterogeneity in lung cancer. The study's findings and limits: Tumoral mutation counts were tracked by counts of expanded intratumoral alpha and beta TCRs.

Noted time point: sample taken at primary tumor resection. Their antigens are not known. Via MiXCR, TCRdb re-called the 5' RACE reads, giving one row per CDR3 protein. The data contain 6,400 or so distinct CDR3 sequences, about 6.7% of them singletons. The starting material was lung tumor tissue, obtained at surgery. The origin of the receptors is a male donor with early-stage non-small cell lung cancer.

The table lists this clonotype with many counts. The chain employs TRBV9 and TRBJ1-2; TRBD1 might be the D (6 bases). This CDR3 comprises 15 residues. The germline CDR1 and CDR2 sequences are SGDLS and YYNGEE. Trimming removed 0 bases at V and 2 bases at J, with 11 bases between. The CDR3 loop is CASSVGSGDNYGYTF. The CDR3 bases are TGTGCCAGCAGCGTAGGTTCAGGGGACAACTATGGCTACACCTTC.

This clonotype is deemed medium-sized. The chain is built from TRBV27 and TRBJ2-5, with a weak D call TRBD1 (6 bases). Germline-derived CDR1 and CDR2 are MNHEY and SMNVEV (reference sequence). This CDR3 comprises 15 residues. The germline V and J ends were trimmed by 2 bases and 1 base, with 11 bases remaining between them. CDR3 nucleotides: TGTGCCAGCAGTTTACACAGGGTGAGCCAAGAGACCCAGTACTTC. Protein sequence: CASSLHRVSQETQYF.

This clonotype was seen at least ten times. The J gene is TRBJ2-7, the V gene TRBV7-9; a weak D match, TRBD2 (6 bases). Trimming left V 5 bases short and J 1 base short, with 12 bases between. The CDR3 sequence is 14 residues long. CDR1 is SEHNR and CDR2 is FQNEAQ in the germline V gene (reference sequence). CDR3 bases: TGTGCCAGCAGCAACCGGGACTGGTCCTACGAGCAGTACTTC. Translated: CASSNRDWSYEQYF.

This clonotype was observed many times. The gene calls are TRBV7-8 and TRBJ1-1; perhaps TRBD1 as D (6 bases). From germline, CDR1 is SGHVS and CDR2 FQNEAQ. V was shortened by 3 bases and J by 0 bases, with 11 bases between the two germline ends. The length of the CDR3 is 15 residues. The CDR3: CASSFTGTLNTEAFF. In nucleotides, the CDR3 is TGTGCCAGCAGCTTTACAGGGACATTGAACACTGAAGCTTTCTTT.

This clonotype is judged medium-sized. This chain joins TRBV20-1 and TRBJ2-5, with TRBD2 matching 7 bases. The V gene's germline CDR1 is DFQATT and CDR2 SNEGSKA (reference sequence). V dropped 5 bases and J dropped 5; count of bases not matched to a gene: 2. The CDR3 consists of 11 residues. The chain's CDR3 is CSALGGETQYF. The CDR3 bases are TGCAGTGCTTTGGGGGGGGAGACCCAGTACTTC.

This clonotype has a count of ten or more. The chain has TRBV20-1 and TRBJ1-5; no clear D gene. This CDR3 region has 15 residues. Deletions cut 6 bases from V and 0 bases from J, with 15 bases between. Germline V gives CDR1 DFQATT, CDR2 SNEGSKA (reference sequence). The CDR3 loop is CSAPSVILSNQPQHF. The DNA of the CDR3 is TGCAGTGCCCCGTCGGTGATCCTTAGCAATCAGCCCCAGCATTTT.

By its share, this clonotype is medium-sized. The V and J genes are TRBV5-6 and TRBJ1-2, with TRBD1 matching 12 bases. The CDR3 has 13 amino acids. The V gene's germline CDR1 is SGHDT and CDR2 YYEEEE. V lost 2 bases to trimming and J lost 13 bases; unmatched junction nucleotides: 6. The CDR3, as DNA: TGTGCCAGCAGCTTATGGGACAGGGGGCCCCTCACCTTC. Encoded protein: CASSLWDRGPLTF.

This clonotype is labeled as medium-sized (0.01 to 0.1%). The V and J genes are TRBV7-2 and TRBJ2-5, with 9 bases that match TRBD1. V shed 1 base, J shed 1 base, and the junction held 4 bases outside the gene matches. The CDR3 contains 16 residues. From germline, CDR1 is SGHTA and CDR2 FQGNSA. CDR3 bases: TGTGCCAGCAGCTTAGTCACGACAGGGGGCCAAGAGACCCAGTACTTC. Its translation is CASSLVTTGGQETQYF.

By frequency in the sample, this clonotype is medium-sized. This chain connects TRBV20-1 to TRBJ2-5; 7 nucleotides agree with TRBD1. The J segment lost 2 bases and the V segment lost 6 bases, leaving 6 bases of the junction unmatched. Per germline, CDR1 DFQATT and CDR2 SNEGSKA (reference sequence). This CDR3 has 13 amino acids. CDR3 amino acids: CSAQGQVQETQYF. The CDR3 region has the DNA TGCAGTGCACAAGGACAGGTACAAGAGACCCAGTACTTC.

This clonotype is termed medium-sized (0.01 to 0.1%). J is TRBJ2-1 and V is TRBV27, with 12 bases that match TRBD2. With 6 bases clipped from V and 3 bases from J, the junction kept 6 bases outside the gene matches. Looked up from germline, CDR1 is MNHEY and CDR2 is SMNVEV (reference sequence). The CDR3 covers 16 residues. The CDR3 DNA is TGTGCCAGCAGCACAACTAGCGGGAGGTACTACAATGAGCAGTTCTTC. It yields the protein CASSTTSGRYYNEQFF.

By frequency in the sample, this clonotype is medium-sized. This chain uses TRBV7-8 with TRBJ2-1, with D perhaps TRBD1 or TRBD2 (5 bases each). This CDR3 contains 14 residues. Germline CDR1 SGHVS, CDR2 FQNEAQ. V gave up 4 bases and J gave up 5 bases, with 12 bases separating them. The CDR3 protein is CASSSGQTNNEQFF. CDR3 nucleotides: TGTGCCAGCAGCTCGGGGCAGACCAACAATGAGCAGTTCTTC.

This clonotype was observed many times. CDR3 region: CASSQGMGAYTEAFF. The DNA of the CDR3 is TGCGCCAGCAGCCAAGGGATGGGGGCTTACACTGAAGCTTTCTTT. The rearrangement links TRBV4-1 to TRBJ1-1, with a possible D match to TRBD1 (6 bases). The germline V gene encodes CDR1 MGHRA and CDR2 YSYEKL. The CDR3 loop spans 15 amino acids. V lost 1 base, J lost 3 bases, and 12 bases lay in between.

This clonotype rates as medium-sized. The chain has TRBV10-3 and TRBJ2-5, with 12 bases identical to TRBD2. V was clipped by 4 bases and J by 4 bases; unmatched bases: 4. CDR3 length: 15 residues. Germline V lookup: CDR1 ENHRY, CDR2 SYGVKD. CDR3 sequence reads: CAISGTSGTGETQYF. The DNA of the CDR3 is TGTGCCATCAGTGGGACTAGCGGGACGGGAGAGACCCAGTACTTC.

This clonotype was seen many times. The V call is TRBV9, the J call TRBJ1-1; D remains ambiguous. CDR3 length equals 14 residues. Germline assignment: CDR1 SGDLS and CDR2 YYNGEE. V was trimmed by 0 bases and J by 1 base, leaving 7 bases between them. The CDR3 sequence: CASSVVRGNTEAFF. CDR3 bases: TGTGCCAGCAGCGTAGTCCGGGGGAACACTGAAGCTTTCTTT. The full variable domain, completed using reference TRBV9 and TRBJ1-1, is DSGVTQTPKHLITATGQRVTLRCSPRSGDLSVYWYQQSLDQGLQFLIQYYNGEERAKGNILERFSAQQFPDLHSELNLSSLELGDSALYFCASSVVRGNTEAFFGQGTRLTVV.

This clonotype was counted many times. J is TRBJ2-2 and V is TRBV5-4; D possibly matches TRBD1 or TRBD2 (6 bases each). Germline V CDR1 and CDR2: SGHNT, YYREEE (reference sequence). Trimming pared 4 bases from V and 0 bases from J, leaving 16 bases between. The CDR3 has 17 residues. The CDR3 reads CASSRTGSGSNTGELFF. CDR3 bases: TGTGCCAGCAGCCGAACAGGGAGCGGGTCGAACACCGGGGAGCTGTTTTTT.

Many counts were recorded for this clonotype. The chain links TRBV12-3 or TRBV12-4 to TRBJ1-6; D remains ambiguous. Trimming removed 5 bases at V and 7 bases at J, with 15 bases between. This CDR3 has 15 residues. CDR3 nucleotides: TGTGCCAGCAGTCGATACATGGAGGCCAATTCACCCCTCCACTTT. Amino acids: CASSRYMEANSPLHF.

This clonotype was seen a few times. In nucleotides, the CDR3 is TGTGCCACTACCCGGGACAGCAACAATCAGCCCCAGCATTTT. Protein sequence: CATTRDSNNQPQHF. The V call is TRBV24-1, the J call TRBJ1-5; TRBD1 matches at 7 bases. The CDR3 length is 14 residues. The V and J ends lost 10 bases and 3 bases, in that order; junction bases with no gene match: 8. Germline values: CDR1 KGHDR, CDR2 SFDVKD.

In its sample, this clonotype is medium-sized. This chain links TRBV7-2 with TRBJ1-6; 7 nucleotides align to TRBD1. V lost 5 bases and J lost 5; bases outside the gene matches: 3. The CDR3 extends over 14 amino acids. Germline CDR1 reads SGHTA; CDR2 reads FQGNSA. Here the CDR3 reads CASSRGLNNSPLHF. The CDR3 coding sequence is TGTGCCAGCAGCAGGGGGCTCAATAATTCACCCCTCCACTTT.

This clonotype is medium-sized in the sample. The CDR3 nucleotides are TGCAGCGTTGCGGGGGCGCCAGGGTATGGCTACACCTTC. It encodes CSVAGAPGYGYTF. This chain links TRBV29-1 with TRBJ1-2; possible D gene TRBD1, 6 bases. V was cut by 4 bases and J by 5 bases, with 14 bases left in between. CDR3 length: 13 residues. From germline, CDR1 is SQVTM and CDR2 ANQGSEA.

Within the sample, this clonotype is medium-sized. The V call is TRBV28, the J call TRBJ2-7; D assignment may be TRBD1 or TRBD2 (5 bases each). Germline V gene lookup returns CDR1 MDHEN and CDR2 SYDVKM. The V and J ends lost 5 bases and 0 bases respectively, with 11 bases between them. This CDR3 is built from 14 residues. CDR3 in amino acids: CASSPPGPSYEQYF. In DNA, the CDR3 is TGTGCCAGCAGTCCCCCGGGGCCCTCCTACGAGCAGTACTTC. Full variable domain (missing parts from reference TRBV28 and TRBJ2-7): DVKVTQSSRYLVKRTGEKVFLECVQDMDHENMFWYRQDPGLGLRLIYFSYDVKMKEKGDIPEGYSVSREKKERFSLILESASTNQTSMYLCASSPPGPSYEQYFGPGTRLTVT.

In its sample, this clonotype was seen a few times. V gene TRBV7-4 combines with J gene TRBJ2-7; D unresolved. Trimming took 5 bases from V and 2 from J, leaving 7 bases between them. The CDR3 loop spans 12 amino acids. Per germline, CDR1 SGHVT and CDR2 SQSDAQ. This CDR3 reads CASSPDPYEQYF. The DNA of the CDR3 is TGTGCCAGCAGCCCCGACCCCTACGAGCAGTACTTC.

By sample fraction, this clonotype is medium-sized. This chain uses TRBV10-1 with TRBJ2-1, with D unresolved. Trimming left V 4 bases short and J 8 bases short, with 9 bases between. The CDR3 extends over 12 amino acids. The germline V gene encodes CDR1 WNHNN and CDR2 SYGVQD (reference sequence). CDR3 loop: CASSGVRDEQFF. The CDR3 DNA sequence: TGCGCCAGCAGTGGTGTGCGCGATGAGCAGTTCTTC.

This clonotype is labeled as medium-sized. V is TRBV28 and J is TRBJ2-7, with no clear D. The CDR3 is 8 residues long. CDR1 MDHEN and CDR2 SYDVKM come from the germline V gene. In DNA form, the CDR3 reads TGTGCCAGCAGTTTCTTCTGTGTC. It is translated as CASSFFCV.

This clonotype was counted many times. This may stem from a read error, because a much larger clone lies one nucleotide away. This sequence joins TRBV24-1 and TRBJ2-1; 13 bases line up with TRBD2. This CDR3 spans 17 amino acids. Germline CDR1 is KGHDR and CDR2 is SFDVKD. CDR3 residues: CVTSERTSGSPYNEQFF. Here the CDR3 DNA reads TGTGTCACCAGTGAGAGGACTAGCGGGAGTCCCTACAATGAGCAGTTCTTC.